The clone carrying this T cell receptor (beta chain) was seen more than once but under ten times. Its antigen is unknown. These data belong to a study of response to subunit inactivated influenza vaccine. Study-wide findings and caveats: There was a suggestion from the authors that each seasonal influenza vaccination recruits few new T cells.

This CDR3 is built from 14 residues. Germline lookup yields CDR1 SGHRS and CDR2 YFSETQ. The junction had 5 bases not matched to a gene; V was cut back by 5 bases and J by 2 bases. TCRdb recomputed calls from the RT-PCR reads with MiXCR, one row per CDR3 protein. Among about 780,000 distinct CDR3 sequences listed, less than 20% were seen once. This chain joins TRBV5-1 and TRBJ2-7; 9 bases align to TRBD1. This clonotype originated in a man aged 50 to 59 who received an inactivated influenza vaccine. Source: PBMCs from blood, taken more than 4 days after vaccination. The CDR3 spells CASRPQGATYEQYF. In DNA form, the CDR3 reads TGCGCCAGCAGGCCACAGGGGGCCACCTACGAGCAGTACTTC.